This TCR beta chain was captured by sequencing in a study of T cell clones after liver transplantation. Notes on the study in general: Migration into the graft, not deletion, may explain lost graft donor-reactive T cells.

Worth noting for this clone: Its target is not known.

Germline V lookup: CDR1 WNHNN, CDR2 SYGVQD (reference sequence). Trimming removed 2 bases from V and 3 bases from J, with 12 bases in between. The CDR3 is 15 residues long. Assay: immunoSEQ multiplex PCR; the TCRdb copy retains only in-frame clones and omits some. The table has some 60,000 clones, 70% to 80% seen once. The specimen was CD4+ T cells from blood, collected before liver transplant. The chain couples TRBV10-1 to TRBJ2-3; tentative D call: TRBD2 (6 bases). This TCR was sampled from a human donor who received a liver transplant. CDR3 region: CASSEGPGETDTQYF. CDR3 coding DNA: TGCGCCAGCAGTGAGGGCCCGGGGGAGACAGATACGCAGTATTTT.